This T cell receptor beta chain is drawn from a study of blood T cell repertoires in COVID-19. Study summary: Samples taken during acute and convalescent COVID-19 were collected in the United States, Italy and Spain.

This clone showed up just once. The junction and the germline gene differ at one end; a read error may be behind it. As handled by the study authors: Scientists estimated how many nucleated cells there were by amplifying reference gene primers. Data came from immunoSEQ multiplex PCR; TCRdb stores just in-frame clones and leaves some out. V and J calls and clone size are copied from that table; D and trimming were computed from the DNA. Of approximately 330,000 clones in the sample, approximately 83% were seen once. Participants' reported clinical history set cohort assignment. Sequenced sample: PBMCs or T cells enriched from blood (not recorded which). The clonotype comes from a woman aged 40 to 49 with acute COVID-19.

CDR3 amino acids: CASSYGTGGYNEQFF. For the CDR3, the DNA is TGTGCTAGCAGCTATGGGACTGGCGGTTACAATGAGCAGTTCTTC. The chain is built from TRBV7-7 and TRBJ2-1, with D perhaps TRBD2 (6 bases). Germline V gene data show CDR1 as SSHAT and CDR2 as FNYEAQ (reference sequence). The CDR3 is 15 amino acids. Drawing the rest from reference TRBV7-7 and TRBJ2-1, the complete variable domain is GAGVSQSPRYKVTKRGQDVTLRCDPISSHATLYWYQQALGQGPEFLTYFNYEAQPDKSGLPSDRFSAERPEGSISTLTIQRTEQRDSAMYRCASSYGTGGYNEQFFGPGTRLTVL.